Sequencing of this T cell receptor (beta chain) was carried out in a study of shared clonotypes between healthy human individuals. Remarks on this clone: What it binds is not known.

Findings of the study overall: Blood was the sole source, and tissue repertoires probably differ.

Method: immunoSEQ multiplex PCR; TCRdb's copy keeps in-frame clones and lacks some. The sample shows more than 400,000 clones, roughly 95% of them seen only once. The CDR3 spans 15 residues. The junction had 3 bases not matched to a gene; V was cut back by 6 bases and J by 1 base. CDR1 and CDR2 from the germline V gene are MNHEY and SMNVEV (reference sequence). Sequences were obtained from naive CD4+ T cells sorted from blood. This sample's subset: CD45RA+ positively selected. The receptor's source is a woman aged 30 to 39 in good health. J is TRBJ2-7 and V is TRBV27; 13 bases are shared with TRBD2. In DNA, the CDR3 is TGTGCCAGCAGACTAGCGGGAGGGACTTCCTACGAGCAGTACTTC. Its translation is CASRLAGGTSYEQYF.